These T cell receptor beta chains were read from a single sample in a study of blood T cell repertoires in COVID-19. Using immunoSEQ multiplex PCR, the repertoire was profiled, and TCRdb retains in-frame clones only, with some absent. The repertoire holds some 360,000 clones, with roughly 90% as singletons. Material: PBMCs or T cells enriched from blood (not recorded which). The receptors stem from a woman in her twenties or thirties who had been exposed to COVID-19. The CDR3 runs from the conserved cysteine through the conserved F or W. A D gene is named only where the DNA matches it firmly. Rows may omit the clone size; those that give it use once, few, many or a size class.

size | J | D | V | DNA | CDR3
. | TRBJ2-2 | . | TRBV11-3 | TGTGCCAGCAATAGGGGAGGACGGGACACCGGGGAGCTGTTTTTT | CASNRGGRDTGELFF
. | TRBJ2-4 | . | TRBV5-1 | TGCGCCAGCAGCTTGTATATATTAGCGGAGCCGGAGGTGGCCAAAAACATTCAGTACTTC | CASSLYILAEPEVAKNIQYF
. | TRBJ1-1 | TRBD1 | TRBV25-1 | TGTGCCAGCCAAGGTACAGGGGTTGGTACTGAAGCTTTCTTT | CASQGTGVGTEAFF
. | TRBJ2-7 | TRBD1 | TRBV2 | TGTGCCAGCAGCACCGGGACAGGGGGGTTCTACGAGCAGTACTTC | CASSTGTGGFYEQYF
. | TRBJ1-5 | . | TRBV5-1 | TGCGCCAGCGCCCTGACAGGTCCGGACGGGCCCCAGCATTTT | CASALTGPDGPQHF
. | TRBJ2-2 | TRBD2 | TRBV9 | TGTGCCAGCAAGACCGGGACTAGCGGCGGGGAGCTGTTTTTT | CASKTGTSGGELFF
. | TRBJ1-5 | . | TRBV5-1 | TGCGCCAGCAGCTCAGGGATTAGCAATCAGCCCCAGCATTTT | CASSSGISNQPQHF
. | TRBJ1-5 | TRBD1 | TRBV7-2 | TGTGCCAGCAGCTTCCCGAGGACAGGGGGGGAAGGCAATCAGCCCCAGCATTTT | CASSFPRTGGEGNQPQHF
. | TRBJ2-5 | . | TRBV9 | TGTGCCAGCAGCGTAGCTGCTAGCCGGACCATTCAAGAGACCCAGTACTTC | CASSVAASRTIQETQYF
. | TRBJ2-7 | TRBD2 | TRBV11-3 | TGTGCCAGCAGCTTCACTAGCGGGGGGGGTTTCGAGCAGTACTTC | CASSFTSGGGFEQYF
. | TRBJ2-5 | TRBD1 | TRBV4-1 | TGCGCCAGCAGCCAAGCGCCGCCGGGACAGCAAGAGACCCAGTACTTC | CASSQAPPGQQETQYF
once | TRBJ2-1 | . | TRBV7-8 | TGTGCCAGCAGCTTAGCGCTCGGACAAGACCACAATGAGCAGTTCTTC | CASSLALGQDHNEQFF
. | TRBJ2-5 | . | TRBV19 | TGTGCCACCCGGGATATGCAGGGGATTCAAGAGACCCAGTACTTC | CATRDMQGIQETQYF
. | TRBJ2-3 | TRBD2 | TRBV28 | TGTGCCAGCAGTCCCCTTGGGACTAGCGCCCTCACAGATACGCAGTATTTT | CASSPLGTSALTDTQYF
. | TRBJ2-6 | . | TRBV28 | TGTGCCAGCAGCGTCTTCTCTGGGGCCAACGTCCTGACTTTC | CASSVFSGANVLTF
once | TRBJ2-7 | TRBD1 | TRBV7-9 | TGTGCCAGCAGCTTAGGGCTCGGGGGACAGGGTTTAAGCGAGCAGTACTTC | CASSLGLGGQGLSEQYF
. | TRBJ2-1 | TRBD1 | TRBV28 | TGTGCCAGCACAGGGGGTTACTACAATGAGCAGTTCTTC | CASTGGYYNEQFF
few | TRBJ2-1 | . | TRBV3-1/TRBV3-2 | TGTGCCAGCAGCCAAGTATCCTACAATGAGCAGTTCTTC | CASSQVSYNEQFF
. | TRBJ2-1 | . | TRBV4-1 | TGCGCCAGCAGCCAAGAGAGAGCATCCTACAATGAGCAGTTCTTC | CASSQERASYNEQFF
once | TRBJ2-1 | . | TRBV27 | TGTGCCAGCAGTGTAGCGAAGGAGCAGTTCTTC | CASSVAKEQFF
once | TRBJ1-4 | . | TRBV6-5 | TGTGCCAGCAGTTTGGGACAAACTAATGAAAAACTGTTTTTT | CASSLGQTNEKLFF
. | TRBJ2-7 | TRBD2 | TRBV4-2 | TGTGCCAGCAGCCAAGATGCCAGCGGGGTATACGAGCAGTACTTC | CASSQDASGVYEQYF
. | TRBJ1-1 | TRBD1 | TRBV10-3 | TGTGCCATCACCAGACAGGGTGGCACTGAAGCTTTCTTT | CAITRQGGTEAFF
. | TRBJ2-7 | TRBD1 | TRBV18 | TGTGCCAGCTCACAAGGAGACAGGGTCTACGAGCAGTACTTC | CASSQGDRVYEQYF
. | TRBJ1-5 | . | TRBV28 | TGTGCCAGCAGCCTAAGGTCGGGTCAGCCCCAGCATTTT | CASSLRSGQPQHF
once | TRBJ2-2 | TRBD1 | TRBV5-1 | TGCGCCAGCAGCGACAGGGGCGCGAACACCGGGGAGCTGTTTTTT | CASSDRGANTGELFF
. | TRBJ1-1 | TRBD1 | TRBV7-9 | TGTGCCAGCAGCTTCACCGGGACAGGGGTCACTGAAGCTTTCTTT | CASSFTGTGVTEAFF
. | TRBJ2-7 | TRBD2 | TRBV24-1 | TGTGCCACCAGTCGAAGCGGGAGGGCCGACGAGCAGTACTTC | CATSRSGRADEQYF
. | TRBJ1-6 | . | TRBV2 | TGTGCCAGCAGCCTTGGAGGACAGTATAATTCACCCCTCCACTTT | CASSLGGQYNSPLHF
once | TRBJ2-5 | TRBD1 | TRBV27 | TGTGCCAGCAGTACCCGGACAGGCTTGTACCAAGAGACCCAGTACTTC | CASSTRTGLYQETQYF
. | TRBJ2-1 | TRBD2 | TRBV3-1/TRBV3-2 | TGTGCCAGCAGCCAAGATGGAACGGGAGGGCCTAGGAATGAGCAGTTCTTC | CASSQDGTGGPRNEQFF
. | TRBJ1-2 | TRBD1 | TRBV29-1 | TGCAGCGTTGAGGACAGGGTAGGCTACACCTTC | CSVEDRVGYTF
. | TRBJ2-7 | TRBD2 | TRBV9 | TGTGCCAGCAGCGAGGGGTCTAGCGGGAGTTACTACGAGCAGTACTTC | CASSEGSSGSYYEQYF
once | TRBJ1-2 | TRBD1 | TRBV7-9 | TGTGCCAGCAGCGAACCCGGGACAGCCTATGGCTACACCTTC | CASSEPGTAYGYTF
. | TRBJ2-3 | TRBD2 | TRBV6-5 | TGTGCCAGCAGCCAGAGAAGCGGGAGGACAGATACGCAGTATTTT | CASSQRSGRTDTQYF
. | TRBJ2-1 | . | TRBV7-9 | TGTGCCAGCAGCAATACAGGGAAGGGCTCCTACAATGAGCAGTTCTTC | CASSNTGKGSYNEQFF
. | TRBJ2-3 | TRBD2 | TRBV28 | TGTGCCAGCAGATCTGGACTAGCGGGATGGGAAATCGGTGGAGATACGCAGTATTTT | CASRSGLAGWEIGGDTQYF
. | TRBJ2-1 | . | TRBV19 | TGTGCCAGTAGTATCGGGGGTTCTAGTTGGAATGAGCAGTTCTTC | CASSIGGSSWNEQFF
once | TRBJ1-1 | TRBD1 | TRBV9 | TGTGCCAGCAGCGTAGACAACAGGGGCACTGAAGCTTTCTTT | CASSVDNRGTEAFF
. | TRBJ2-7 | . | TRBV19 | TGTGCCAGTAGTAGCCCGGGGGCGGGAGCCTACGAGCAGTACTTC | CASSSPGAGAYEQYF
. | TRBJ2-7 | . | TRBV6-5 | TGTGCCACCAACCCACCCCAGGGCGTGCAGTACTTC | CATNPPQGVQYF
once | TRBJ1-1 | . | TRBV11-2 | TGTGCCAGCAGCTTAGATCTGGGCGGGAAGGAGGCTGAAGCTTTCTTT | CASSLDLGGKEAEAFF
. | TRBJ2-5 | . | TRBV30 | TGTGCCTGGACTTCATTACAGGGATCCCAAGAGACCCAGTACTTC | CAWTSLQGSQETQYF
. | TRBJ2-1 | TRBD1 | TRBV7-9 | TGTGCCAGCAGCTCACGAGGCGCAGGACAGGGGTCCACCTTGGACCAGTTCTTC | CASSSRGAGQGSTLDQFF
. | TRBJ2-1 | . | TRBV7-9 | TGTGCCAGCAGCCCCCCTAGAAATGAGCAGTTCTTC | CASSPPRNEQFF
once | TRBJ2-2 | . | TRBV7-3 | TGTGCCAGCAGCTTATTCCGCCCCCAGGTCGGGGGAGCCACCGGGGAGCTGTTTTTT | CASSLFRPQVGGATGELFF
. | TRBJ2-1 | . | TRBV19 | TGTGCCAGTAGTATTATTCCTAGCAATGAGCAGTTCTTC | CASSIIPSNEQFF
. | TRBJ1-2 | TRBD1 | TRBV2 | TGTGCCAGCAGTGGACAGGGGAACCACTATGGCTACACCTTC | CASSGQGNHYGYTF
. | TRBJ1-1 | . | TRBV30 | TGTGCCTGGAGTGAGCCCCTAACTGAAGCTTTCTTT | CAWSEPLTEAFF
. | TRBJ1-1 | . | TRBV28 | TGTGCCAGCACCCGACAACTGAACACTGAAGCTTTCTTT | CASTRQLNTEAFF
. | TRBJ2-2 | TRBD2 | TRBV18 | TGTGCCAGCTCACCCCGGGTAGCGGGAAACACCGGGGAGCTGTTTTTT | CASSPRVAGNTGELFF
. | TRBJ2-5 | . | TRBV9 | TGTGCCAGCAGCGTAGGAGGAGACCCGTTAATAGAGACCCAGTACTTC | CASSVGGDPLIETQYF
. | TRBJ2-7 | TRBD2 | TRBV20-1 | TGCAGTGCTAGTACCCTAGCGGGAATATCCTACGAGCAGTACTTC | CSASTLAGISYEQYF
. | TRBJ2-7 | TRBD1 | TRBV27 | TGTGCCAGCAGTGTCCGGACAGGGTGGGAGCAGTACTTC | CASSVRTGWEQYF